Listed below are T cell receptor beta chains from one sample, sequenced in a study of blood T cells in healthy people across ages. TCRdb passed the 5' RACE reads through MiXCR, listing each CDR3 protein once. The data contain 600,000 to 850,000 distinct CDR3 sequences, about 25% of them singletons. The data were also submitted as part of a second study, on T cells of mothers and their children.

The sequenced sample consisted of blood. These receptors all come from a boy under 18 in good health. Each CDR3 is given with its conserved first and last residue. The order of the fields is J gene, V gene, clone size, CDR3 length, D gene, CDR3 protein, CDR3 DNA. The D gene is left open where the match is weak. Not every row has a clone size; where given, it reads once, few, many or a size class.

J: TRBJ2-5; V: TRBV5-1; size: NA; length: 13; D: TRBD1; CDR3: CASSGQEQETQYF; DNA: TGCGCCAGCAGCGGACAGGAGCAAGAGACCCAGTACTTC
J: TRBJ2-5; V: TRBV12-3/TRBV12-4; size: NA; length: 16; D: TRBD2; CDR3: CASSHALAGGLGTQYF; DNA: TGTGCCAGCAGCCACGCACTAGCGGGGGGGCTTGGGACCCAGTACTTC
J: TRBJ2-1; V: TRBV20-1; size: NA; length: 17; D: TRBD2; CDR3: CSARDRRRGVSYNEQFF; DNA: TGCAGTGCTAGAGACCGGCGGCGGGGGGTCTCCTACAATGAGCAGTTCTTC
J: TRBJ1-2; V: TRBV27; size: NA; length: 13; D: NA; CDR3: CASRASLYLSYTF; DNA: TGTGCCAGCAGGGCGTCGTTGTATCTTAGCTACACCTTC
J: TRBJ2-1; V: TRBV28; size: NA; length: 16; D: TRBD2; CDR3: CASSRSPGLDYNEQFF; DNA: TGTGCCAGCAGTCGCTCTCCGGGACTAGATTACAATGAGCAGTTCTTC
J: TRBJ2-1; V: TRBV10-1; size: few; length: 13; D: TRBD2; CDR3: CASGTSGSLEQFF; DNA: TGCGCCAGCGGGACTAGCGGGAGTCTCGAGCAGTTCTTC
J: TRBJ2-1; V: TRBV7-9; size: NA; length: 17; D: NA; CDR3: CASSLLGGGRIYNEQFF; DNA: TGTGCCAGCAGCCTTTTGGGGGGCGGGAGAATCTACAATGAGCAGTTCTTC
J: TRBJ2-5; V: TRBV20-1; size: NA; length: 15; D: TRBD2; CDR3: CSARRALAGQETQYF; DNA: TGCAGTGCTAGAAGGGCTCTAGCGGGGCAAGAGACCCAGTACTTC
J: TRBJ1-2; V: TRBV29-1; size: NA; length: 11; D: NA; CDR3: CSVRTYYGYTF; DNA: TGCAGCGTACGGACATACTATGGCTACACCTTC
J: TRBJ2-2; V: TRBV9; size: few; length: 15; D: NA; CDR3: CASSSGGRSTGELFF; DNA: TGTGCCAGCAGCTCCGGTGGGCGGTCTACCGGGGAGCTGTTTTTT
J: TRBJ2-5; V: TRBV20-1; size: NA; length: 15; D: TRBD2; CDR3: CSARDLTSAQETQYF; DNA: TGCAGTGCTAGAGATCTTACTAGCGCTCAAGAGACCCAGTACTTC
J: TRBJ1-6; V: TRBV9; size: few; length: 14; D: NA; CDR3: CASSPSGGRSPLHF; DNA: TGTGCCAGCAGCCCTTCAGGTGGACGTTCACCCCTCCACTTT
J: TRBJ2-1; V: TRBV9; size: once; length: 14; D: NA; CDR3: CASSGRDLGLEQFF; DNA: TGTGCCAGCAGCGGACGGGACCTTGGACTAGAGCAGTTCTTC
J: TRBJ1-1; V: TRBV12-3/TRBV12-4; size: NA; length: 12; D: NA; CDR3: CASSPFRAEAFF; DNA: TGTGCCAGCAGTCCCTTTCGGGCTGAAGCCTTCTTT
J: TRBJ2-7; V: TRBV6-1; size: NA; length: 13; D: NA; CDR3: CASAGQRAYEQYF; DNA: TGTGCCAGCGCGGGACAGCGCGCCTACGAGCAGTACTTC
J: TRBJ2-3; V: TRBV10-3; size: NA; length: 16; D: TRBD2; CDR3: CAIRTGTSGRTDTQYF; DNA: TGTGCCATCAGGACCGGGACTAGCGGGAGGACAGATACGCAGTATTTT
J: TRBJ2-7; V: TRBV2; size: NA; length: 13; D: NA; CDR3: CASRYGGTYEQYF; DNA: TGTGCCAGCAGATACGGAGGAACCTACGAGCAGTACTTC